This T cell receptor (beta chain) was identified in a study of patients and donors after allogeneic stem cell transplantation. This clonotype appeared many times. Each CDR3 protein is one row after TCRdb ran MiXCR on the RT-PCR reads. The data hold 70,000 to 75,000 distinct CDR3 sequences, with about 25% observed a single time. Trimming removed 4 bases from V and 8 bases from J; junction bases left unmatched: 9. Per the germline V gene, CDR1 is SGHRS and CDR2 is YFSETQ. This CDR3 is 14 amino acids long. The sequence was obtained from a human donor who was either an allogeneic HSCT recipient or a stem cell or donor lymphocyte infusion donor (not recorded which). It is not recorded whose cells these are; they may come from a transplant donor. The chain links TRBV5-1 to TRBJ1-3, with TRBD1 matching over 7 bases. Sequencing input: blood, either unsorted or a sorted T cell fraction (not recorded which). This CDR3 reads CASSPGQARDTIYF. The CDR3 nucleotides are TGCGCCAGCAGCCCAGGACAGGCACGGGACACCATATATTTT. The complete variable domain, with remaining parts taken from reference TRBV5-1 and TRBJ1-3, reads KAGVTQTPRYLIKTRGQQVTLSCSPISGHRSVSWYQQTPGQGLQFLFEYFSETQRNKGNFPGRFSGRQFSNSRSEMNVSTLELGDSALYLCASSPGQARDTIYFGEGSWLTVV.